Listed below are T cell receptor beta chains from one sample, sequenced in a study of CD8+CD57+ T cells in acquired aplastic anemia. One entry per CDR3 protein results from TCRdb running MiXCR on the reads. The sample includes about 150,000 distinct CDR3 sequences, roughly half of them seen just once. The sequencing sample was made of sorted CD4+, CD8+, or CD8+CD57+ T cells (not recorded which) from PBMCs. These receptors were collected from a human donor with aplastic anemia. The conserved cysteine and the conserved F or W are not part of the CDR3 here. Each record gives: V gene, CDR3 length, CDR3 protein.

TRBV9 | 13 | ASSPGTGSFYGYT
TRBV2 | 13 | ASSVNGRSTDTQY
TRBV24-1 | 13 | ATSDLPDSNQPQH
TRBV13 | 11 | ASSQTYYNEQF
TRBV2 | 13 | ASRAGAGTWTEAF
TRBV15 | 12 | ATSREAGYYEQY
TRBV7-8 | 16 | ASSSDRERVEGNTEAF
TRBV27 | 11 | ASSFSAFYEQY
TRBV2 | 12 | ASSVRAGADTQY
TRBV27 | 14 | ASSLTGTGSTDTQY
TRBV2 | 11 | ASTDRRGYEQY
TRBV25-1 | 14 | ASGGLAGGPTDERF
TRBV20-1 | 12 | SASTGGRNTEAF
TRBV14 | 11 | ASSLGRAHGYT
TRBV24-1 | 14 | ATSGGGRGVYNQQF
TRBV5-4 | 14 | ASSLYRGLAEEELF
TRBV12-3/TRBV12-4 | 17 | ASSLQGVQTRGPNTEAF
TRBV7-3 | 11 | ASSIGSYNEQF
TRBV11-2 | 16 | ASSPSRAGGSRWGTQY
TRBV9 | 11 | ASSVGSGNTIY
TRBV10-3 | 16 | AISESASGGPLHHEQF
TRBV24-1 | 11 | ATSSAGTDTQY
TRBV20-1 | 11 | SARDRVGEKLF
TRBV20-1 | 11 | SGRGGTDTEAF
TRBV2 | 9 | ASTGGQGYT
TRBV20-1 | 10 | SASGTGGGYT
TRBV9 | 14 | ASSARGTGGTSPLH
TRBV9 | 11 | AGSVDQGAVAL
TRBV5-4 | 12 | ASSLQIDNSPLH